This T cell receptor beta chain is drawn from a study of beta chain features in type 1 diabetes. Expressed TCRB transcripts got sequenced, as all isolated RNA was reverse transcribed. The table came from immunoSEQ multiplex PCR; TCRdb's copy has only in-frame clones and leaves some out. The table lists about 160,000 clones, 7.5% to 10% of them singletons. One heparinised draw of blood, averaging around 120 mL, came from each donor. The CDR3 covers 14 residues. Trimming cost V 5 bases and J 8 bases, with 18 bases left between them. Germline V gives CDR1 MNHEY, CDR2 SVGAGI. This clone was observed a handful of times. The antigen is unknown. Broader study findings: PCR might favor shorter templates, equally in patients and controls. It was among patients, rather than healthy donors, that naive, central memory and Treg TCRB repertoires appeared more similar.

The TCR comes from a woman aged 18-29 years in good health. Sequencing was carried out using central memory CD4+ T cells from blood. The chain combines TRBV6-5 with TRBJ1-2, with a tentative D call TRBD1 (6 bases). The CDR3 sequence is CASSLEAQGRGYTF. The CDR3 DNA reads TGTGCCAGCAGTCTAGAGGCGCAGGGGAGAGGCTACACCTTC.